This T cell receptor beta chain was obtained from a study of cytomegalovirus exposure and HLA in healthy donors. Study results and caveats: In a later analysis, specific HLA alleles were associated with 15,000 to 20,000 TCR beta sequences at a 0.05 false discovery rate.

The PCR ran on 60 Vbeta and 13 Jbeta primers. TCRdb keeps only in-frame clones here, not all; method: immunoSEQ multiplex PCR. The profile shows about 260,000 clones, about 83% of them singletons. Concerning this clone: Its target is unknown.

Germline loops: CDR1 SEHNR, CDR2 FQNEAQ (reference sequence). The CDR3 runs 13 residues. V lost 5 bases, J lost 4 bases, and 5 bases stayed unmatched. The chain carries TRBV7-9 and TRBJ2-7; 7 nucleotides line up with TRBD2. The sample consisted of PBMCs. This receptor was obtained from a woman in her thirties or forties in good health and CMV-seropositive. CDR3 sequence reads: CASSRSGGYEQYF. The CDR3 coding sequence is TGTGCCAGCAGCCGTTCCGGGGGGTACGAGCAGTACTTC. Complete variable domain (other parts from reference TRBV7-9 and TRBJ2-7): DTGVSQNPRHKITKRGQNVTFRCDPISEHNRLYWYRQTLGQGPEFLTYFQNEAQLEKSRLLSDRFSAERPKGSFSTLEIQRTEQGDSAMYLCASSRSGGYEQYFGPGTRLTVT.